These 9 T cell receptor beta chains share one sample of origin, sequenced in a study of blood T cell repertoires in COVID-19. The data were produced by immunoSEQ multiplex PCR, yet TCRdb's version contains in-frame clones alone and is incomplete. In the table there are about 110,000 clones, 70% to 90% of which are singletons. Material: peripheral blood. Receptors were obtained from a man in his fifties or sixties with active or convalescent COVID-19.

V and J are TRBV24-1 and TRBJ1-1, with 8 positions matching TRBD1. The V gene's germline CDR1 is KGHDR and CDR2 SFDVKD. CDR3 length equals 17 residues. The V and J ends lost 4 bases and 1 base, in that order; junction bases with no gene match: 10. CDR3 DNA sequence: TGTGCCACCAGTGACCCCCCGACAGGGGCCGGGAACACTGAAGCTTTCTTT. The encoded protein is CATSDPPTGAGNTEAFF.

The rearrangement links TRBV10-1 to TRBJ2-1, with TRBD2 matching 15 bases. Germline CDR1 is WNHNN and CDR2 is SYGVQD (reference sequence). The V gene end was trimmed by 6 bases and the J gene end by 6 bases; junction bases not matched to a gene: 9. This CDR3 region has 17 residues. This CDR3 is CASSPAGLAGGGNEQFF. The CDR3 DNA sequence: TGCGCCAGCAGCCCCGCGGGACTAGCGGGAGGAGGCAATGAGCAGTTCTTC.

This rearrangement joins TRBV7-9 to TRBJ2-2, with a tentative D call TRBD1 (5 bases). Germline V gene data show CDR1 as SEHNR and CDR2 as FQNEAQ (reference sequence). The CDR3 runs to 15 residues. Trimming shortened V by 6 bases and J by 4 bases, and 15 bases separated the two germline ends. The CDR3: CASRIMQGPTGELFF. DNA for the CDR3: TGTGCCAGCAGAATCATGCAGGGTCCCACCGGGGAGCTGTTTTTT. Using reference TRBV7-9 and TRBJ2-2 for the parts outside the CDR3, the full variable domain is DTGVSQNPRHKITKRGQNVTFRCDPISEHNRLYWYRQTLGQGPEFLTYFQNEAQLEKSRLLSDRFSAERPKGSFSTLEIQRTEQGDSAMYLCASRIMQGPTGELFFGEGSRLTVL.

The chain joins TRBV19 to TRBJ2-3; 14 nucleotides agree with TRBD2. The ends lost 5 bases at V and 7 bases at J; junction bases unmatched: 5. Germline V gene sequence: CDR1 LNHDA, CDR2 SQIVND (reference sequence). CDR3 length: 15 amino acids. DNA of the CDR3: TGTGCCAGTAGTGTGGGGACTAGCGGGAGTTATACGCAGTATTTT. It translates to CASSVGTSGSYTQYF.

The chain has TRBV9 and TRBJ2-1; D is perhaps TRBD2 (6 bases). Germline-derived CDR1 and CDR2 are SGDLS and YYNGEE. The CDR3 contains 15 residues. Trimming pared 0 bases from V and 1 base from J, leaving 8 bases between. The CDR3 region has the DNA TGTGCCAGCAGCGTAGGAGGGAGGTCCTACAATGAGCAGTTCTTC. Encoded protein: CASSVGGRSYNEQFF.

The rearrangement links TRBV5-4 to TRBJ2-2, with 7 bases identical to TRBD2. Germline lookup yields CDR1 SGHNT and CDR2 YYREEE (reference sequence). With 0 bases clipped from V and 5 bases from J, the junction kept 4 bases outside the gene matches. This CDR3 comprises 15 residues. CDR3 DNA: TGTGCCAGCAGCTTGGGGGAGGGGCCTACCGGGGAGCTGTTTTTT. This gives the protein CASSLGEGPTGELFF. The variable domain in full, with the rest retrieved from reference TRBV5-4 and TRBJ2-2, is ETGVTQSPTHLIKTRGQQVTLRCSSQSGHNTVSWYQQALGQGPQFIFQYYREEENGRGNFPPRFSGLQFPNYSSELNVNALELDDSALYLCASSLGEGPTGELFFGEGSRLTVL.

The gene calls are TRBV6-5 and TRBJ2-4, with 7 bases that match TRBD1. The CDR3 has 15 residues. With 7 bases clipped from V and 1 base from J, the junction kept 7 bases outside the gene matches. Germline V gene sequence: CDR1 MNHEY, CDR2 SVGAGI. In nucleotides, the CDR3 is TGTGCCAGCATCAGGGGGAGAAGGGCCAAAAACATTCAGTACTTC. It yields the protein CASIRGRRAKNIQYF.

This clone has just one count. The CDR3 DNA reads TGTGCCAGTAGTATAGTGTCGACTAACTCCCAAGAGACCCAGTACTTC. Protein product: CASSIVSTNSQETQYF. The chain links TRBV19 to TRBJ2-5; TRBD2 is a possible D gene (5 bases). Germline values: CDR1 LNHDA, CDR2 SQIVND (reference sequence). Trimming cost V 1 base and J 1 base, with 13 bases left between them. CDR3 length equals 16 residues.

The genes are TRBV5-1 and TRBJ2-5; weak D call: TRBD1 (5 bases). Germline-derived CDR1 and CDR2 are SGHRS and YFSETQ. V gave up 5 bases and J gave up 5 bases, with 16 bases separating them. This CDR3 region has 14 residues. CDR3 residues: CASSYEPGKETQYF. The CDR3 coding sequence is TGCGCCAGCAGTTACGAGCCAGGGAAGGAGACCCAGTACTTC.